The 21 T cell receptor beta chains presented below share a single source sample, sequenced in a study of cytomegalovirus exposure and HLA in healthy donors. TCRdb keeps only in-frame clones here, not all; method: immunoSEQ multiplex PCR. Among around 350,000 clones listed, roughly 90% were seen once. The sequencing input was PBMCs. These receptor sequences come from a woman between 18 and 30 years old in good health and CMV-seronegative.

V gene TRBV11-2 combines with J gene TRBJ2-3, with a weak D call TRBD1 (6 bases). This CDR3 has 14 residues. Germline values: CDR1 SGHAT, CDR2 FQNNGV. V lost 5 bases and J lost 3, with 12 bases in between. Written as DNA, the CDR3 is TGTGCCAGCAGCCCGCAAGGGGGAACAGATACGCAGTATTTT. Its translation is CASSPQGGTDTQYF.

V is TRBV5-1 and J is TRBJ1-6; TRBD1 might be the D (5 bases). V was pared by 0 bases and J by 2 bases, with 12 bases between. Germline CDR1 SGHRS, CDR2 YFSETQ. This CDR3 has 17 amino acids. The chain's CDR3 is CASSLEAGVAYNSPLHF. CDR3 sequence (DNA): TGCGCCAGCAGCTTGGAGGCGGGGGTGGCCTATAATTCACCCCTCCACTTT.

The chain joins TRBV19 to TRBJ2-1; 9 nucleotides match TRBD1. V lost 6 bases, J lost 2 bases, and 8 bases stayed unmatched. Germline V gives CDR1 LNHDA, CDR2 SQIVND (reference sequence). CDR3 length: 16 residues. CDR3 sequence: CASRKQDRGAYNEQFF. CDR3 in DNA: TGTGCCAGTAGGAAACAGGACAGGGGAGCCTACAATGAGCAGTTCTTC. Using reference TRBV19 and TRBJ2-1 for the parts outside the CDR3, the full variable domain is DGGITQSPKYLFRKEGQNVTLSCEQNLNHDAMYWYRQDPGQGLRLIYYSQIVNDFQKGDIAEGYSVSREKKESFPLTVTSAQKNPTAFYLCASRKQDRGAYNEQFFGPGTRLTVL.

The rearrangement joins TRBV20-1 to TRBJ2-7, with a tentative D call TRBD2 (7 bases). There are 11 residues in the CDR3. From germline, CDR1 is DFQATT and CDR2 SNEGSKA (reference sequence). V lost 5 bases and J lost 7, with 12 bases in between. The CDR3 bases are TGCAGTGCTGGAGGGGGGGTTGAGCAGTACTTC. This encodes CSAGGGVEQYF.

This clone was counted once. V is TRBV9 and J is TRBJ1-6; TRBD1 might be the D (5 bases). With 4 bases removed from V and 1 base from J, the gap between germline ends came to 18 bases. Germline CDR1 and CDR2: SGDLS and YYNGEE. The CDR3 is 18 residues long. CDR3 coding DNA: TGTGCCAGCAGCCCAAAGGCCAGGGTGAGGTCCTATAATTCACCCCTCCACTTT. This codes for CASSPKARVRSYNSPLHF.

The genes are TRBV13 and TRBJ2-5; possibly TRBD1 for D (6 bases). The germline gives CDR1 PRHDT, CDR2 FYEKMQ (reference sequence). The CDR3 runs to 14 residues. V lost 5 bases to trimming and J lost 4 bases, with 14 bases between them. The CDR3 loop is CASSPGIGGETQYF. The CDR3 bases are TGTGCCAGCAGCCCCGGGATAGGGGGAGAGACCCAGTACTTC.

The rearrangement uses TRBV5-6 and TRBJ1-2; D is possibly TRBD1 (6 bases). The length of the CDR3 is 12 residues. Germline loops: CDR1 SGHDT, CDR2 YYEEEE. Trimming took off 7 bases at V and 4 bases at J, with 11 bases between the two ends. CDR3 protein: CASRQGFYGYTF. The CDR3 coding sequence is TGTGCCAGCCGCCAGGGGTTCTATGGCTACACCTTC.

V usage is TRBV7-8 and J usage is TRBJ2-5; D is undetermined. In germline, CDR1 is SGHVS, CDR2 FQNEAQ. The CDR3 runs 12 residues. V dropped 8 bases and J dropped 4 bases, with 11 bases sitting between them. The CDR3 protein is CASGSLIETQYF. CDR3 nucleotides: TGTGCCAGCGGCTCCTTAATAGAGACCCAGTACTTC.

About this clone itself: Within the sample, other DNA sequences also encode this same CDR3. The V and J genes are TRBV9 and TRBJ2-7; no reliable D call. The CDR3 totals 13 residues. V lost 0 bases to trimming and J lost 0 bases, with 4 bases between them. Looked up from germline, CDR1 is SGDLS and CDR2 is YYNGEE. The CDR3 nucleotides read TGTGCCAGCAGCGTAGGCGGCTCCTACGAGCAGTACTTC. It translates to CASSVGGSYEQYF.

V gene TRBV5-6 combines with J gene TRBJ2-2; 8 bases fit TRBD1. The J segment lost 5 bases and the V segment lost 4 bases, leaving 4 bases of the junction unmatched. This CDR3 is built from 14 residues. Germline V gene data show CDR1 as SGHDT and CDR2 as YYEEEE. CDR3 protein: CASSLRQGTGELFF. The CDR3 bases are TGTGCCAGCAGCCTCAGACAGGGGACCGGGGAGCTGTTTTTT.

The genes are TRBV27 and TRBJ2-1; the D is unclear. The germline V and J ends were trimmed by 3 bases and 5 bases, with 8 bases remaining between them. Germline V gene data show CDR1 as MNHEY and CDR2 as SMNVEV (reference sequence). The CDR3 length is 13 residues. CDR3 residues: CASSFYYNNEQFF. DNA for the CDR3: TGTGCCAGCAGTTTTTACTACAACAATGAGCAGTTCTTC.

This chain uses TRBV5-1 with TRBJ2-2; D gene uncertain. The CDR3 contains 12 residues. Trimming removed 1 base from V and 6 bases from J, with 4 bases in between. From germline, CDR1 is SGHRS and CDR2 YFSETQ. CDR3 bases: TGCGCCAGCAGCTTGTCTCCCGGGGAGCTGTTTTTT. This encodes CASSLSPGELFF.

The V call is TRBV6-1, the J call TRBJ1-1, with TRBD1 identical over 7 bases. The CDR3 spans 13 residues. Per germline, CDR1 MNHNS and CDR2 SASEGT. Trimming removed 3 bases from V and 3 bases from J; junction bases left unmatched: 1. In nucleotides, the CDR3 is TGTGCCAGCAGTGACGACAGGGACACTGAAGCTTTCTTT. Residues: CASSDDRDTEAFF.

This chain connects TRBV30 to TRBJ2-7, with 9 bases identical to TRBD1. The CDR3 covers 14 residues. V lost 3 bases to trimming and J lost 5 bases; unmatched junction nucleotides: 8. CDR1 and CDR2 from the germline V gene are GTSNPN and SVGIG (reference sequence). CDR3 DNA sequence: TGTGCCTGGAGACAGGGGACAGGGTTCGACGAGCAGTACTTC. Amino acid sequence: CAWRQGTGFDEQYF.

The chain uses TRBV18 and TRBJ2-7, with 7 bases fitting TRBD1. The germline V gene has CDR1 KGHSH and CDR2 LQKENI. The V and J ends lost 5 bases and 6 bases, in that order; junction bases with no gene match: 4. CDR3 length: 12 amino acids. CDR3 sequence: CASSSTGSEQYF. CDR3 nucleotide sequence: TGTGCCAGCTCATCGACAGGGAGCGAGCAGTACTTC.

The CDR3 coding sequence is TGTGCCAGTAGATCGGGGGGCGTCCCCGAGCAGTACTTC. Translation gives CASRSGGVPEQYF. This sequence joins TRBV28 and TRBJ2-7, with D perhaps TRBD2 (7 bases). The germline CDR1 and CDR2 sequences are MDHEN and SYDVKM. The germline V and J ends were trimmed by 9 bases and 6 bases, with 18 bases remaining between them. The CDR3 has 13 residues. The full variable domain, its missing parts supplied by reference TRBV28 and TRBJ2-7, is DVKVTQSSRYLVKRTGEKVFLECVQDMDHENMFWYRQDPGLGLRLIYFSYDVKMKEKGDIPEGYSVSREKKERFSLILESASTNQTSMYLCASRSGGVPEQYFGPGTRLTVT.

This chain joins TRBV4-2 and TRBJ2-7, with 9 nucleotides matching TRBD2. CDR1 is LGHNA and CDR2 is YNFKEQ in the germline V gene. The V gene end was trimmed by 0 bases and the J gene end by 6 bases; junction bases not matched to a gene: 9. The CDR3 spans 16 residues. CDR3 DNA sequence: TGTGCCAGCAGCCAAGATCCGGGCGGGAGGGGACTCGAGCAGTACTTC. It translates to CASSQDPGGRGLEQYF.

The chain is built from TRBV5-1 and TRBJ2-1; 11 nucleotides align to TRBD1. This CDR3 is built from 17 residues. The germline gives CDR1 SGHRS, CDR2 YFSETQ. V shed 4 bases, J shed 0 bases, and the junction held 6 bases outside the gene matches. The CDR3 sequence: CASSPRTGGDSYNEQFF. The CDR3 DNA sequence: TGCGCCAGCAGCCCGAGGACAGGGGGCGACTCCTACAATGAGCAGTTCTTC.

This clone was counted only a few times. The chain combines TRBV7-6 with TRBJ1-1; D uncertain. The CDR3 has 13 amino acids. CDR1 is SGHVS and CDR2 is FNYEAQ in the germline V gene. V gave up 5 bases and J gave up 1 base, with 8 bases separating them. CDR3 in amino acids: CASSLEQNTEAFF. CDR3 DNA sequence: TGTGCCAGCAGCCTAGAGCAGAACACTGAAGCTTTCTTT.

This chain links TRBV2 with TRBJ1-2, with D maybe TRBD1 (5 bases). V lost 0 bases to trimming and J lost 4 bases, with 6 bases between them. The CDR3 spans 13 residues. CDR1 and CDR2 (germline): SNHLY, FYNNEI. CDR3 loop: CASSEAGVYGYTF. CDR3 DNA sequence: TGTGCCAGCAGTGAAGCAGGGGTCTATGGCTACACCTTC.

The chain links TRBV5-1 to TRBJ2-7; 12 bases align to TRBD2. V lost 4 bases and J lost 2; bases outside the gene matches: 10. The CDR3 has 17 residues. Looked up from germline, CDR1 is SGHRS and CDR2 is YFSETQ. The CDR3 DNA sequence: TGCGCCAGCAGCGAGGGGCTAGCGGGAGGGGAAGCCTACGAGCAGTACTTC. Encoded protein: CASSEGLAGGEAYEQYF.